This paragraph reports one TCR beta chain. The target antigen is unknown. The CDR3 extends over 14 amino acids. Germline assignment: CDR1 SGHRS and CDR2 YFSETQ. J gave up 6 bases and V 5 bases, and 8 bases lay outside the gene matches. This sample was taken from a study of blood T cells in healthy people across ages. Study results and caveats: Per million T cells, the diversity of TCR beta decreased roughly linearly as age advanced.

A J-beta primer mix and a sample-barcoded 5' primer were used in a second PCR of roughly 7 to 12 cycles. Sequencing recovered at least 3 million CDR3-containing paired-end reads from each sample. MiXCR was run by TCRdb on the 5' RACE reads, yielding one entry per CDR3 protein. This table holds approximately 670,000 distinct CDR3 sequences, less than 45% found once. There were healthy Caucasian individuals from Russia, aged 6 to 90, serving as donors. The sequence was collected from a man at least 80 years old in good health. Source material: blood. The rearrangement links TRBV5-1 to TRBJ2-7; TRBD1 aligns across 10 bases. As DNA, the CDR3 is TGCGCCAGCAGTTTTTGGGACAGGGGAGCCGAGCAGTACTTC. This codes for CASSFWDRGAEQYF.